These 6 T cell receptor beta chains originate from one sample sequenced in a study of patients and donors after allogeneic stem cell transplantation. TCRdb passed the RT-PCR reads through MiXCR, listing each CDR3 protein once. Of approximately 150,000 distinct CDR3 sequences in the sample, approximately 30% were seen once. The material sequenced was blood, either unsorted or a sorted T cell fraction (not recorded which). All receptors come from a human donor who was either an allogeneic HSCT recipient or a stem cell or donor lymphocyte infusion donor (not recorded which). It is not recorded whose cells these are; they may come from a transplant donor.

The chain has TRBV2 and TRBJ1-2, with D possibly being TRBD1 (6 bases). V was shortened by 6 bases and J by 6 bases, with 17 bases between the two germline ends. This CDR3 region has 14 residues. Per the germline V gene, CDR1 is SNHLY and CDR2 is FYNNEI. In DNA, the CDR3 is TGTGCCAGCAGCGTGGGACAATTCGGGGATGGCTACACCTTC. Its translation: CASSVGQFGDGYTF.

This chain links TRBV29-1 with TRBJ1-1; unclear D gene. Germline CDR1 is SQVTM and CDR2 is ANQGSEA. The V end lost 8 bases, the J end lost 6 bases, and 4 bases lay between the germline ends. There are 8 residues in the CDR3. CDR3 amino acids: CSLPEAFF. The DNA of the CDR3 is TGCAGCCTCCCTGAAGCTTTCTTT.

The V gene is TRBV10-3, the J gene TRBJ2-7; D perhaps matches TRBD2 (6 bases). Germline V gene lookup returns CDR1 ENHRY and CDR2 SYGVKD. This CDR3 is built from 14 residues. Trimming pared 6 bases from V and 3 bases from J, leaving 15 bases between. The CDR3 sequence is CAISAHGRGYEQYF. CDR3 bases: TGTGCCATCAGCGCACACGGGAGAGGCTACGAGCAGTACTTC.

This clonotype showed up just a few times. V usage is TRBV27 and J usage is TRBJ2-7, with TRBD2 as a possible D gene (5 bases). The CDR3 has 15 amino acids. Trimming cost V 5 bases and J 0 bases, with 14 bases left between them. From germline, CDR1 is MNHEY and CDR2 SMNVEV (reference sequence). Here the CDR3 DNA reads TGTGCCAGCAGTCCACTCGGAGGCGGCTCCTACGAGCAGTACTTC. Its protein product is CASSPLGGGSYEQYF.

The V and J genes are TRBV7-9 and TRBJ1-4; maybe TRBD1 (5 bases). From germline, CDR1 is SEHNR and CDR2 FQNEAQ (reference sequence). V was pared by 0 bases and J by 14 bases, with 16 bases between. The CDR3 covers 14 residues. The CDR3 nucleotides read TGTGCCAGCAGCTTAGCGTCCTCTGAGGGGTTGCTGTTTTTT. It codes for CASSLASSEGLLFF. Complete variable domain (other parts from reference TRBV7-9 and TRBJ1-4): DTGVSQNPRHKITKRGQNVTFRCDPISEHNRLYWYRQTLGQGPEFLTYFQNEAQLEKSRLLSDRFSAERPKGSFSTLEIQRTEQGDSAMYLCASSLASSEGLLFFGSGTQLSVL.

The chain is built from TRBV5-1 and TRBJ2-3; 8 bases are shared with TRBD1. The CDR3 sequence is 15 residues long. The germline V gene has CDR1 SGHRS and CDR2 YFSETQ. J lost 0 bases, V lost 2 bases, and 2 bases had no gene match. This CDR3 reads CASSFGQGSTDTQYF. The CDR3 coding sequence is TGCGCCAGCAGCTTCGGACAGGGTAGCACAGATACGCAGTATTTT.